The sequence of this T cell receptor (beta chain) was determined in a study of control samples from healthy donors and cancer patients. TCRdb keeps only in-frame clones here, not all; method: immunoSEQ multiplex PCR. Of fewer than 200,000 clones listed, over 85% are singletons. The CDR3 spans 13 residues. V lost 6 bases and J 6 bases, leaving 12 bases between the germline ends. Germline-derived CDR1 and CDR2 are MNHEY and SVGAGI. The sequenced material came from blood. This chain joins TRBV6-5 and TRBJ1-5, with D maybe TRBD1 (5 bases). This clonotype was sampled from a man under 40 in good health. This CDR3 is CASRAPGGQPQHF. In DNA, the CDR3 is TGTGCCAGCAGGGCGCCGGGGGGTCAGCCCCAGCATTTT.